This entry lists 5 T cell receptor beta chains sequenced from one sample in a study of cytomegalovirus exposure and HLA in healthy donors. PCR was performed using 60 Vbeta and 13 Jbeta primers. Sequenced by immunoSEQ multiplex PCR; TCRdb stores in-frame clones only, minus some. The sample includes about 120,000 clones, approximately 80% seen only once; the top ten take 8% to 9%. The specimen was PBMCs. The receptors originated from a female donor in good health and CMV-seropositive.

This chain joins TRBV4-1 and TRBJ2-7; weak D call: TRBD1 (6 bases). There are 16 residues in the CDR3. In germline, CDR1 is MGHRA, CDR2 YSYEKL. Trimming took 0 bases from V and 4 from J, leaving 16 bases between them. This CDR3 is CASSQDEQGIMYEQYF. The CDR3 bases are TGCGCCAGCAGCCAAGATGAACAGGGTATCATGTACGAGCAGTACTTC.

The V gene is TRBV6-4, the J gene TRBJ2-2; TRBD2 might be the D (6 bases). With 6 bases removed from V and 3 bases from J, the gap between germline ends came to 20 bases. Germline V gene lookup returns CDR1 MRHNA and CDR2 SNTAGT. The CDR3 sequence is 17 residues long. The CDR3 sequence: CASSRTGTPPHTGELFF. The CDR3 DNA follows: TGTGCCAGCAGCCGTACCGGGACTCCACCTCACACCGGGGAGCTGTTTTTT.

V and J are TRBV30 and TRBJ1-1; D remains unclear. Germline V gene data show CDR1 as GTSNPN and CDR2 as SVGIG (reference sequence). This CDR3 is built from 12 residues. V lost 5 bases, J lost 2 bases, and 9 bases lay in between. The CDR3 nucleotides read TGTGCCTGGCTAAGTATCAACACTGAAGCTTTCTTT. It yields the protein CAWLSINTEAFF.

This chain joins TRBV7-9 and TRBJ1-4; TRBD1 matches at 7 bases. The CDR3 is 15 residues long. Per germline, CDR1 SEHNR and CDR2 FQNEAQ (reference sequence). After removal of 2 bases from V and 3 bases from J, the junction contained 3 bases not matched to a gene. The CDR3 loop is CASSLSGQPNEKLFF. DNA for the CDR3: TGTGCCAGCAGCTTATCGGGACAGCCTAATGAAAAACTGTTTTTT. Combining the CDR3 with reference TRBV7-9 and TRBJ1-4 gives the whole variable domain DTGVSQNPRHKITKRGQNVTFRCDPISEHNRLYWYRQTLGQGPEFLTYFQNEAQLEKSRLLSDRFSAERPKGSFSTLEIQRTEQGDSAMYLCASSLSGQPNEKLFFGSGTQLSVL.

The V call is TRBV6-6, the J call TRBJ1-6; D call uncertain. This CDR3 is built from 14 residues. Germline lookup yields CDR1 MNHNY and CDR2 SVGAGI (reference sequence). The V and J ends lost 6 bases and 7 bases respectively, with 13 bases between them. CDR3 nucleotide sequence: TGTGCCAGCAGCTTCTCCGGTCGAAATTCACCCCTCCACTTT. It is translated as CASSFSGRNSPLHF.